This TCR beta chain emerged from a study of CD8 T cells in Susac syndrome. Trimming stripped 4 bases from V and 7 bases from J, with 21 bases between. Per the germline V gene, CDR1 is SGHRS and CDR2 is YFSETQ. This CDR3 spans 16 amino acids. The RNA, roughly 0.45 to 1 ug, was put through reverse transcription using random hexamers. Across 54 Vbeta and 13 Jbeta, TCR beta CDR3 was amplified with immunoSEQ multiplex PCR. TCRdb re-called the immunoSEQ multiplex PCR reads with MiXCR, one entry per CDR3 protein. The data contain about 200,000 distinct CDR3 sequences, more than 85% of them seen just once; the ten biggest clones take up around 0.14%. CD8+ and CD4+ T cells taken from blood had their TCR beta sequenced. Relapsing-remitting disease, either stable or active, was present in the treatment-naive patients who were the multiple sclerosis controls. Negative isolation yielded the CD8+ and CD4+ T cells, while FACS enriched the TEMRA cells.

This clonotype was obtained from a human donor with multiple sclerosis. The chain carries TRBV5-1 and TRBJ2-1; TRBD2 is a possible D gene (5 bases). The specimen sequenced was CD8+ T cells from PBMCs. The CDR3 region is CASSPGLISEANEQFF. CDR3 bases: TGCGCCAGCAGCCCAGGACTCATCTCCGAAGCTAATGAGCAGTTCTTC. Supplemented by reference TRBV5-1 and TRBJ2-1, the full variable domain reads KAGVTQTPRYLIKTRGQQVTLSCSPISGHRSVSWYQQTPGQGLQFLFEYFSETQRNKGNFPGRFSGRQFSNSRSEMNVSTLELGDSALYLCASSPGLISEANEQFFGPGTRLTVL.